Each of the 2 T cell receptor beta chains below was sequenced from the same sample in a study of human T cells and chemical hapten exposure. Documented time point: patch test 2, 6 weeks after DPC sensitization. Treatment in this sample: therapeutic diphenylcyclopropenone sensitization with weekly scalp DPC. TCRdb re-called the RACE reads with MiXCR, one entry per CDR3 protein. The sample includes about 96,000 distinct CDR3 sequences, 9% to 9.5% of them seen just once. This sample comprised whole blood, obtained in connection with sensitization to the hapten diphenylcyclopropenone (DPC). The receptors shown here come from a woman aged 40 to 50 with alopecia areata. Some clones in this sample may be carry-over from other donors' samples.

The chain joins TRBV7-9 to TRBJ2-1; 9 bases are a match to TRBD1. This CDR3 is 15 amino acids long. After removal of 3 bases from V and 7 bases from J, the junction contained 7 bases not matched to a gene. CDR1 and CDR2 from the germline V gene are SEHNR and FQNEAQ (reference sequence). CDR3 coding DNA: TGTGCCAGCAGCTTTCCAGGACAGGGGAATAATGAGCAGTTCTTC. The encoded protein is CASSFPGQGNNEQFF.

This chain joins TRBV7-2 and TRBJ1-1; D is unresolved. There are 14 residues in the CDR3. Trimming left V 1 base short and J 4 bases short, with 10 bases between. Germline CDR1 is SGHTA and CDR2 is FQGNSA. The CDR3 loop is CASSLGLWGTEAFF. CDR3 bases: TGTGCCAGCAGCTTAGGATTGTGGGGCACTGAAGCTTTCTTT.